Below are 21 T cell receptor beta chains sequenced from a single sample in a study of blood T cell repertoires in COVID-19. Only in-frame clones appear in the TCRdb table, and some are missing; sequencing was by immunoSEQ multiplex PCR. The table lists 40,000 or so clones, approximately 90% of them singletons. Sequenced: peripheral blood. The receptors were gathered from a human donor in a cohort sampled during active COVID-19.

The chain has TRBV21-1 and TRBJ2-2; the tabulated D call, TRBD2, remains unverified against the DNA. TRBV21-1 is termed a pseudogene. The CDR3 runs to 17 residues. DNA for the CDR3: TGTGCCAGCAGCAAAGGTCACTTAGGTCGGGACACCGGGGAGCTGTTTTTT. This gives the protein CASSKGHLGRDTGELFF.

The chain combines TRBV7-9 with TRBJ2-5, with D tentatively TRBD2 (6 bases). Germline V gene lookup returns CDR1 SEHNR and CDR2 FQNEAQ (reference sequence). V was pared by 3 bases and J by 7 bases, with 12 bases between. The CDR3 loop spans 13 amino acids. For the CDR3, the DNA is TGTGCCAGCAGCTTGCGGGGTCTTGGGACCCAGTACTTC. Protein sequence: CASSLRGLGTQYF.

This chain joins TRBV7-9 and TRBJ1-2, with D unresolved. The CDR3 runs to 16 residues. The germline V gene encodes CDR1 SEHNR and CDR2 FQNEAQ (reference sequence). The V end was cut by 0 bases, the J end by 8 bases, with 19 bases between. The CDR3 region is CASSLARAPDFSGYTF. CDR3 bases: TGTGCCAGCAGCTTAGCGCGCGCCCCGGATTTTAGCGGCTACACCTTC.

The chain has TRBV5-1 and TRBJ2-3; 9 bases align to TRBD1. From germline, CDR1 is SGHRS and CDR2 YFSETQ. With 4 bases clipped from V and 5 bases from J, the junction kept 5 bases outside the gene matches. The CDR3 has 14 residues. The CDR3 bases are TGCGCCAGCAGCGCGGGACAGGGAGGAGATACGCAGTATTTT. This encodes CASSAGQGGDTQYF.

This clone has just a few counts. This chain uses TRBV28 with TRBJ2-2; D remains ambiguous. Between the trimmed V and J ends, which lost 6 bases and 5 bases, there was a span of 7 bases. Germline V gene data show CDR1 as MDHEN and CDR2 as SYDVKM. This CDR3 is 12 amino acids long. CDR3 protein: CASRLTTGELFF. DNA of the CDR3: TGTGCCAGCAGACTAACTACCGGGGAGCTGTTTTTT.

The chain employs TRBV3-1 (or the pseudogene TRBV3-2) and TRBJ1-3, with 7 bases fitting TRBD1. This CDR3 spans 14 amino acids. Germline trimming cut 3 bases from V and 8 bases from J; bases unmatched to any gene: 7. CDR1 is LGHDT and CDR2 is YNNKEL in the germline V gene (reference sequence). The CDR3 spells CASSQRQGRDTIYF. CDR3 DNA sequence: TGTGCCAGCAGCCAGAGACAGGGTAGGGACACCATATATTTT.

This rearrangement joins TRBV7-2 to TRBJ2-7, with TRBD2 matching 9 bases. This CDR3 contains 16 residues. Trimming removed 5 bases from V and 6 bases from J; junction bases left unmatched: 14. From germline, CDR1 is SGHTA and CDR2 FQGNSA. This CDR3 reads CASSPQYSGSGSEQYF. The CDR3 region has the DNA TGTGCCAGCAGCCCTCAATATAGCGGGAGTGGGAGCGAGCAGTACTTC.

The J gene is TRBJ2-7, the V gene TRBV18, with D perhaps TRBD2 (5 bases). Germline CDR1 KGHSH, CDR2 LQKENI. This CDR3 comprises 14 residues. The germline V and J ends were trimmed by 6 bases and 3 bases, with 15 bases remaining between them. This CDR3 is CASSPNWRIYEQYF. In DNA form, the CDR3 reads TGTGCCAGCTCCCCTAACTGGAGGATCTACGAGCAGTACTTC.

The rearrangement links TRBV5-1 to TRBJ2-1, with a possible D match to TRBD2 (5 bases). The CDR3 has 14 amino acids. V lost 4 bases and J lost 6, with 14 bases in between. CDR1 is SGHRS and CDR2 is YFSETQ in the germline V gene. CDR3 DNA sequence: TGCGCCAGCAGCCTGGACTTTCAACCCAATGAGCAGTTCTTC. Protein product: CASSLDFQPNEQFF.

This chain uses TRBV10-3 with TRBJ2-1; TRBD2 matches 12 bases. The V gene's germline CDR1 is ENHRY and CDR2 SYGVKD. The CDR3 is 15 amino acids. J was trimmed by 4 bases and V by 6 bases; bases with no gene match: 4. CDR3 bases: TGTGCCATCAGCGCCGGGACTAGCGGGTACAATGAGCAGTTCTTC. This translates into CAISAGTSGYNEQFF.

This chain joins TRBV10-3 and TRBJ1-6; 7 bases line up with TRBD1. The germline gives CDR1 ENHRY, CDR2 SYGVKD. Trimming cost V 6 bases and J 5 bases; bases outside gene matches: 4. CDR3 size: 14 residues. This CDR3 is CAISRQGDNSPLHF. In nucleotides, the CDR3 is TGTGCCATCAGCCGACAGGGCGATAATTCACCCCTCCACTTT.

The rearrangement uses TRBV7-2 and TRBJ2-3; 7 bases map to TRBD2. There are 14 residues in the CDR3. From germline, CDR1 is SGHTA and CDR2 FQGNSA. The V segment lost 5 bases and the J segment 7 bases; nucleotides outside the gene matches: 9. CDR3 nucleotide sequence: TGTGCCAGCAGCGGCCCCGGGAGGAGTTATACGCAGTATTTT. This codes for CASSGPGRSYTQYF.

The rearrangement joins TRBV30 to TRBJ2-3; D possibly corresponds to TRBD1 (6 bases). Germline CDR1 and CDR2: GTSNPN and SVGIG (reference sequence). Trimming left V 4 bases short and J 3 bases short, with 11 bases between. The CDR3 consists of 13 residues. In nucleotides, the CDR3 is TGTGCCTGGAAACTCCAGGGGACAGATACGCAGTATTTT. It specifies CAWKLQGTDTQYF.

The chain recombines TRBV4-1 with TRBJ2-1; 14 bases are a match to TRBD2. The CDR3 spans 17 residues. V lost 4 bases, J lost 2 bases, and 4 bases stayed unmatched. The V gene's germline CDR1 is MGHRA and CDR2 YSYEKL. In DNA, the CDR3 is TGCGCCAGCAGCCTCCGGACTAGCGGGGGGCCCTACAATGAGCAGTTCTTC. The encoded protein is CASSLRTSGGPYNEQFF.

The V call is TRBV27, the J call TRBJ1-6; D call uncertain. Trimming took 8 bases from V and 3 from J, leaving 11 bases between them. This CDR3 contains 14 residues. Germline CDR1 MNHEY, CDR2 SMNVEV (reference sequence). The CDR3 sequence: CASANSYYNSPLHF. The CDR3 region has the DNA TGTGCCAGCGCCAACAGTTACTATAATTCACCCCTCCACTTT.

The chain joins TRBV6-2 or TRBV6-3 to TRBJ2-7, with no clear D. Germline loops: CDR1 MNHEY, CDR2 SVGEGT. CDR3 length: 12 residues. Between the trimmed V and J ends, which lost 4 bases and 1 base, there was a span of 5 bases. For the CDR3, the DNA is TGTGCCAGCAGTTTCCCTTCCTACGAGCAGTACTTC. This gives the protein CASSFPSYEQYF.

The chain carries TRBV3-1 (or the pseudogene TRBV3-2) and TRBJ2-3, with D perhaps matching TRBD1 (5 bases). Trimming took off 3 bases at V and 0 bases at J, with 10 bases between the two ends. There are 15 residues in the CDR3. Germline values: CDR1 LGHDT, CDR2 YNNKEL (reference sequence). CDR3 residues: CASSHNQGSTDTQYF. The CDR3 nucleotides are TGTGCCAGCAGCCATAATCAGGGAAGCACAGATACGCAGTATTTT.

The CDR3 loop is CASSLVGGSSGHSYEQYF. In nucleotides, the CDR3 is TGTGCCAGCAGCTTAGTGGGGGGGAGTAGCGGGCACTCCTACGAGCAGTACTTC. The V and J genes are TRBV7-2 and TRBJ2-7; 7 bases fit TRBD2. The germline V gene has CDR1 SGHTA and CDR2 FQGNSA. The CDR3 length is 18 residues. The V gene end was trimmed by 1 base and the J gene end by 0 bases; junction bases not matched to a gene: 12.

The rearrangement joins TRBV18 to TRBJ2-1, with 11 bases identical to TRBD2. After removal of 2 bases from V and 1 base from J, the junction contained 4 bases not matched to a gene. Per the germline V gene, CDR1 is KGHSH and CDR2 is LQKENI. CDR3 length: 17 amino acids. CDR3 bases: TGTGCCAGCTCACCAACAACTAGCGGGGGTTCCTACAATGAGCAGTTCTTC. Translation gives CASSPTTSGGSYNEQFF.

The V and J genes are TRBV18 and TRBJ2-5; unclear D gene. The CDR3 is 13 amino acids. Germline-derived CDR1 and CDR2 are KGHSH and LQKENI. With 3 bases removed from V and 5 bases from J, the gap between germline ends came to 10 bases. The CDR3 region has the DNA TGTGCCAGCTCACCTCAAGAGATCGAGACCCAGTACTTC. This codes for CASSPQEIETQYF.

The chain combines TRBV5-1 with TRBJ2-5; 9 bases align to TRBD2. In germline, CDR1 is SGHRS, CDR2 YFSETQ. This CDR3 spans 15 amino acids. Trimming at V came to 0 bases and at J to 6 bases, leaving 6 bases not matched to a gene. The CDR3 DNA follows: TGCGCCAGCAGCTTGGACCCTAGCGGGGCTAAGACCCAGTACTTC. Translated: CASSLDPSGAKTQYF. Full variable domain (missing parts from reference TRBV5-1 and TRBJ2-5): KAGVTQTPRYLIKTRGQQVTLSCSPISGHRSVSWYQQTPGQGLQFLFEYFSETQRNKGNFPGRFSGRQFSNSRSEMNVSTLELGDSALYLCASSLDPSGAKTQYFGPGTRLLVL.